Described below is a single TCR beta chain sequence and its context. Its specificity is unknown. This entry belongs to a study of memory CD4+ T cells and cytomegalovirus serostatus. The study, taken as a whole, reports: Suggested: most of the CMV-linked TCR signature lies in CD4+ memory cells.

The sort gate was single viable CD3+CD4+CD8-CD45RO+ cells for memory CD4+ T cells. Profiling relied on immunoSEQ multiplex PCR, and the TCRdb table lists in-frame clones only, not all of them. The sample yields 55,000 to 65,000 clones, 82% seen once. The CDR3 is made up of 13 amino acids. Germline CDR1 LNHDA, CDR2 SQIVND (reference sequence). V was cut by 5 bases and J by 0 bases, with 5 bases left in between. V is TRBV19 and J is TRBJ1-3; D is undetermined. Sequencing input: memory CD4+ T cells from blood. The sequence derives from an adult in good health and CMV-seronegative. The CDR3 nucleotides are TGTGCCAGTAGTCTATACTCTGGAAACACCATATATTTT. Amino acids: CASSLYSGNTIYF.